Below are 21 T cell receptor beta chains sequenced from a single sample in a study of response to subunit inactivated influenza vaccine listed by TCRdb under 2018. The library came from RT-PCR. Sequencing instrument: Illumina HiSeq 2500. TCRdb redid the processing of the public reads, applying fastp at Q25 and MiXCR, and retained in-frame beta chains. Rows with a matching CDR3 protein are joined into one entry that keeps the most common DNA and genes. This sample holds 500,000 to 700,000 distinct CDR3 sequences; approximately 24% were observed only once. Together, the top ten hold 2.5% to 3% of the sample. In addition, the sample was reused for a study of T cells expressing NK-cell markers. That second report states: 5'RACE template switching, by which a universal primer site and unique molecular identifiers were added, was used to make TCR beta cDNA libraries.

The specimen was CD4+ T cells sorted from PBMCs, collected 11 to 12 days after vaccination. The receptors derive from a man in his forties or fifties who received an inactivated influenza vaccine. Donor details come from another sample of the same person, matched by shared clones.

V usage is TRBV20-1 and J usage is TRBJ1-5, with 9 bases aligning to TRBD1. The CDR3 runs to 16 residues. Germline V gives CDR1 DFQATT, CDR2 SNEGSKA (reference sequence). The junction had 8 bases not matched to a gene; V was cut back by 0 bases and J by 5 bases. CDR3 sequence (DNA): TGCAGTGCTAGAGATTATCGCCGACAGGGGGATCAGCCCCAGCATTTT. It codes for CSARDYRRQGDQPQHF.

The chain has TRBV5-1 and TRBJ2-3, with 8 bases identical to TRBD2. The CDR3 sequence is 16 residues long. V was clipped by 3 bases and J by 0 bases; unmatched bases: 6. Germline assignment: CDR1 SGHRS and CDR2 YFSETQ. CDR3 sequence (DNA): TGCGCCAGCAGCTCTGTACTAGCGGCTAGCACAGATACGCAGTATTTT. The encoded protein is CASSSVLAASTDTQYF.

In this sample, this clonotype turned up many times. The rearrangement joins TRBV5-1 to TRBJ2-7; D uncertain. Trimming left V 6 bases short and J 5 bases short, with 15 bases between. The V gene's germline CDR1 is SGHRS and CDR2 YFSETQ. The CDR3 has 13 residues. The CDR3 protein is CASTRSRAHEQYF. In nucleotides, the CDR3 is TGCGCCAGCACACGGAGCCGCGCCCACGAGCAGTACTTC.

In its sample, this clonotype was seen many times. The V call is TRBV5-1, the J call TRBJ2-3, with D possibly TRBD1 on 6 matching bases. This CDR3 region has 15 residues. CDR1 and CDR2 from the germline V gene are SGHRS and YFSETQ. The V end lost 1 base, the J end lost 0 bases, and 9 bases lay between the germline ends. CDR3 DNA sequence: TGCGCCAGCAGCTTGATGGGGGCTAGCACAGATACGCAGTATTTT. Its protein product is CASSLMGASTDTQYF.

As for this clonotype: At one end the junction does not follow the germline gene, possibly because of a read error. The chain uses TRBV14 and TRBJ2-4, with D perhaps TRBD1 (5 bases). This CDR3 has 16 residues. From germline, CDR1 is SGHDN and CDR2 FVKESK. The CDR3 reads CASSQDRRIAKNIQYF. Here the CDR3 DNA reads TGTGCCAGCAGTCAAGACAGAAGAATAGCCAAAAACATTCAGTACTTC.

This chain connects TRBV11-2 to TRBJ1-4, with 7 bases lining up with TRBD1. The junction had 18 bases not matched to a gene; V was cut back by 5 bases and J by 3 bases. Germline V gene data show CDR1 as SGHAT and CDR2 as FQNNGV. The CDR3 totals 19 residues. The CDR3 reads CASSRSEGRGELANEKLFF. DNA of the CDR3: TGTGCCAGCAGCCGTTCAGAAGGCAGGGGGGAGTTAGCTAATGAAAAACTGTTTTTT. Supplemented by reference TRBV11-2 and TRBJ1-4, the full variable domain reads EAGVAQSPRYKIIEKRQSVAFWCNPISGHATLYWYQQILGQGPKLLIQFQNNGVVDDSQLPKDRFSAERLKGVDSTLKIQPAKLEDSAVYLCASSRSEGRGELANEKLFFGSGTQLSVL.

CDR3 sequence: CASRVSSGSYEQYF. Here the CDR3 DNA reads TGCGCCAGCAGGGTCTCTAGCGGGAGTTACGAGCAGTACTTC. The chain couples TRBV10-2 to TRBJ2-7, with TRBD2 identical over 10 bases. Per the germline V gene, CDR1 is WSHSY and CDR2 is SAAADI. V trimming: 6 bases; J trimming: 4 bases; junction bases outside the gene matches: 6. CDR3 size: 14 residues.

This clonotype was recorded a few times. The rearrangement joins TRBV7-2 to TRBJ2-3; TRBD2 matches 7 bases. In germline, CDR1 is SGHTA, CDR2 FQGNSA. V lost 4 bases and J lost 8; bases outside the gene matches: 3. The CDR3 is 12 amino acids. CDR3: CASSSSGGTQYF. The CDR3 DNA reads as TGTGCCAGCAGCTCTAGCGGAGGTACGCAGTATTTT.

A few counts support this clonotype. The chain's CDR3 is CASSQSTGQSSYNEQFF. CDR3 DNA sequence: TGCGCCAGCAGCCAATCGACGGGACAGAGTTCCTACAATGAGCAGTTCTTC. The rearrangement joins TRBV4-3 to TRBJ2-1, with 7 bases matching TRBD1. Germline V gene data show CDR1 as LGHNA and CDR2 as YSLEER. Trimming cost V 2 bases and J 1 base; bases outside gene matches: 8. The CDR3 consists of 17 residues.

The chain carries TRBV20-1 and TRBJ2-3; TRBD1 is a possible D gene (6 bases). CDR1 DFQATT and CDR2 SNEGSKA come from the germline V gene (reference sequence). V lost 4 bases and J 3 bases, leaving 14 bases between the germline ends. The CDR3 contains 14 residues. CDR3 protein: CSATGTILTDTQYF. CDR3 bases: TGCAGTGCTACGGGGACAATCCTTACAGATACGCAGTATTTT.

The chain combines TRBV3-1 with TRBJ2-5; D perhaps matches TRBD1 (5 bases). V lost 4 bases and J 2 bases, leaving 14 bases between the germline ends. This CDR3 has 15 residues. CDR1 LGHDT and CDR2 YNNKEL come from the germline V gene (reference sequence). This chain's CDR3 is CASSRLARTQETQYF. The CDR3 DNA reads TGTGCCAGCAGCCGTCTGGCAAGGACACAAGAGACCCAGTACTTC.

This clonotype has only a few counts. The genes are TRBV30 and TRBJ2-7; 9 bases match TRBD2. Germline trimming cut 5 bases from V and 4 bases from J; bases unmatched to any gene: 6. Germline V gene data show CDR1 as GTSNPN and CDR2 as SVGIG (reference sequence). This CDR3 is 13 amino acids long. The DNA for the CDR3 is TGTGCCTGGGGCGGGGGGGGCCGATACGAGCAGTACTTC. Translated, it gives CAWGGGGRYEQYF. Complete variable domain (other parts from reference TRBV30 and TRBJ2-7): SQTIHQWPATLVQPVGSPLSLECTVEGTSNPNLYWYRQAAGRGLQLLFYSVGIGQISSEVPQNLSASRPQDRQFILSSKKLLLSDSGFYLCAWGGGGRYEQYFGPGTRLTVT.

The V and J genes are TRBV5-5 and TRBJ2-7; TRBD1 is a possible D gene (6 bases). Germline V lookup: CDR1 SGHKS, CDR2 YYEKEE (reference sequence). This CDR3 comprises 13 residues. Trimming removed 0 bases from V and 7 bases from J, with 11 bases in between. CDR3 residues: CASSLETGMEQYF. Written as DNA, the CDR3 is TGTGCCAGCAGCTTGGAGACAGGCATGGAGCAGTACTTC.

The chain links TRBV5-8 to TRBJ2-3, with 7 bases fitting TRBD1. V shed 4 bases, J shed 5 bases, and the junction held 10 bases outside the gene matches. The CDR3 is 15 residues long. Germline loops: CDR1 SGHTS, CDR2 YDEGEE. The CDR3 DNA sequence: TGTGCCAGCAGCCCGGGACAGAAGAGACGAGATACGCAGTATTTT. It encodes CASSPGQKRRDTQYF.

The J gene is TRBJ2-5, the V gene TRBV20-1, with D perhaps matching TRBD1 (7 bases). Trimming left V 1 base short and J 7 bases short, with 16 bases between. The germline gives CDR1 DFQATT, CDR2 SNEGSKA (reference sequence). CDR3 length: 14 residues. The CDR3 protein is CSARGGTAKGTQYF. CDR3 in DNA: TGCAGTGCTAGAGGCGGGACAGCAAAGGGGACCCAGTACTTC.

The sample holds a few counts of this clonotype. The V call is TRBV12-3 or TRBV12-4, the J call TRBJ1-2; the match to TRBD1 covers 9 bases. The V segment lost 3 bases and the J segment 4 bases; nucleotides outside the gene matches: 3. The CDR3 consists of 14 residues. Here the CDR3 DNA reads TGTGCCAGCAGTTTGGGGACAGGGAGCTATGGCTACACCTTC. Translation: CASSLGTGSYGYTF.

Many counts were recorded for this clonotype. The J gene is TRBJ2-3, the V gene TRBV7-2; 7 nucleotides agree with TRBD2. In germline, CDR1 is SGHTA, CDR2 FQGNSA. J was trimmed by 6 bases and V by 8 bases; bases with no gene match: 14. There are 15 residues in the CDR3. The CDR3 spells CASGVAAGRVDTQYF. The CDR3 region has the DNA TGTGCCAGCGGCGTCGCGGCGGGGAGGGTCGATACGCAGTATTTT.

This CDR3 reads CASSVEDWGTGNTIYF. The DNA for the CDR3 is TGTGCCAGCAGCGTAGAAGATTGGGGGACTGGAAACACCATATATTTT. The chain combines TRBV9 with TRBJ1-3, with D possibly TRBD1 on 5 matching bases. CDR1 is SGDLS, CDR2 YYNGEE, per germline. The length of the CDR3 is 16 residues. Trimming removed 0 bases at V and 2 bases at J, with 12 bases between.

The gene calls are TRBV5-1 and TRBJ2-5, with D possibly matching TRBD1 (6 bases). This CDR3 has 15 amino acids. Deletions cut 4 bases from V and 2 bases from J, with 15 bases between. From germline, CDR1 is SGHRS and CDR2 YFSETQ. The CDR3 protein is CASSNQGWRQETQYF. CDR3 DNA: TGCGCCAGCAGCAATCAGGGGTGGAGACAAGAGACCCAGTACTTC.

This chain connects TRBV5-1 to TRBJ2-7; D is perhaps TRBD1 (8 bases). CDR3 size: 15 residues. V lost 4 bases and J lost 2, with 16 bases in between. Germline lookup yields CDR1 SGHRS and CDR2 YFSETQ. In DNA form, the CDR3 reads TGCGCCAGCAGCCGCGGGGGACAGGACACCTACGAGCAGTACTTC. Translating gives CASSRGGQDTYEQYF.

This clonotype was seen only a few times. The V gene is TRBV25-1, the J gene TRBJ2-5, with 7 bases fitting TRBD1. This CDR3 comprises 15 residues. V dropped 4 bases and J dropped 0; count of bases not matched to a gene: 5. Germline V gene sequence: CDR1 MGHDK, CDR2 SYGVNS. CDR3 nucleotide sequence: TGTGCCAGCAGTGGACGGGACAGTTACCAAGAGACCCAGTACTTC. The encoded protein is CASSGRDSYQETQYF.